The present T cell receptor beta chain was sequenced within a study of cytomegalovirus exposure and HLA in healthy donors. Overall study context: In a later analysis, the roughly 130 validation repertoires were reported to have used the same platform as the roughly 610 first-cohort repertoires.

Regarding the study as a whole: The listing of approximately 160 TCR beta chains classed them as cytomegalovirus-associated. Later, an analysis found that TCR clusters from the first cohort tended to co-occur in the 110 or so validation repertoires.

About this clone: Its target is unknown.

CDR3 length equals 14 residues. Between the trimmed V and J ends, which lost 6 bases and 6 bases, there was a span of 17 bases. Germline V CDR1 and CDR2: MNHEY, SVGAGI. Profiling relied on immunoSEQ multiplex PCR, and the TCRdb table lists in-frame clones only, not all of them. The table includes under 400,000 clones, 70% to 90% detected once. The donors were part of the validation cohort of 100 to 150 subjects. That cohort was separate from the first cohort, which comprised about 670 subjects. The source material was PBMCs. The rearrangement joins TRBV6-5 to TRBJ1-1; tentative D call: TRBD1 (6 bases). The receptor was isolated from a woman aged 18-29 years in good health and CMV-seronegative. CDR3 nucleotides: TGTGCCAGCAGACTCGGGCAGGGGTGGGCTGAAGCTTTCTTT. Protein: CASRLGQGWAEAFF.